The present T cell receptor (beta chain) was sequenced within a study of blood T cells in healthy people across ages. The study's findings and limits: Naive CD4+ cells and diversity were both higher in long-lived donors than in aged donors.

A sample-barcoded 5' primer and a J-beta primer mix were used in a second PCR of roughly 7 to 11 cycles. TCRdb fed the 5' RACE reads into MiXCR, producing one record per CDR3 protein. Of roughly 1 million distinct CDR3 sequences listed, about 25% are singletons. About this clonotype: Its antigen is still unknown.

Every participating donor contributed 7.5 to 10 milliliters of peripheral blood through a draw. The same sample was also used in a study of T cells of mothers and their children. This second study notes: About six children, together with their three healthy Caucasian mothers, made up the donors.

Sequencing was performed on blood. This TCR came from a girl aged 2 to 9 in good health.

The chain's CDR3 is CASSSWQEETQYF. CDR3 nucleotides: TGTGCCAGCAGTTCGTGGCAGGAAGAGACCCAGTACTTC. This chain uses TRBV6-5 with TRBJ2-5; D is unclear. This CDR3 contains 13 residues. Trimming removed 4 bases at V and 3 bases at J, with 9 bases between. CDR1 MNHEY and CDR2 SVGAGI come from the germline V gene.